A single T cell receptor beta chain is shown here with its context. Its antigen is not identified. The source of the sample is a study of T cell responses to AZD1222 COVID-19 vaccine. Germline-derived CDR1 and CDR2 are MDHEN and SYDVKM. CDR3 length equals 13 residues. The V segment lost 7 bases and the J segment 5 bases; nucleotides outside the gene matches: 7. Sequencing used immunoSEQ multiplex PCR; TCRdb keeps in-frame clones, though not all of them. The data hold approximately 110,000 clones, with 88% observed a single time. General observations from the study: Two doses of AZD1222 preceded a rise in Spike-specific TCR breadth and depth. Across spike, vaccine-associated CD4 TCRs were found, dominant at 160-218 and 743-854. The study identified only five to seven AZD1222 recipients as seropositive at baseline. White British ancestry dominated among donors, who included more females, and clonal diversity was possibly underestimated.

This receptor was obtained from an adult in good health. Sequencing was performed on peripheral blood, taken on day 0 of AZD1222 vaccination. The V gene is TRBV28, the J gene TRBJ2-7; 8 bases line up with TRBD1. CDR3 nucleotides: TGTGCCAGCACCTCAGGGGGCTTGAACGAGCAGTACTTC. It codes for CASTSGGLNEQYF.